The next 16 T cell receptor beta chains were all read from a single sample in a study of regulatory T cells in long-lasting Graves disease. Relying on iRepertoire HTBI primers and Arm-PCR of CDR3 regions, the team built TCR beta libraries. Using its own MiXCR run on the multiplex PCR reads, TCRdb lists one record per CDR3 protein. The sample has approximately 290,000 distinct CDR3 sequences, 20% to 25% seen once. The sample's time point: persistent/refractory GD, antithyroid drugs over 5 years with positive TRAb. The TCR library was prepared using RNA isolated from PBMCs. The sample consisted of peripheral blood mononuclear cells (PBMCs), taken when the disease was refractory, from a patient treated with antithyroid drugs. These receptors originate from a female donor with Graves disease.

Only a few counts were recorded for this clonotype. The chain couples TRBV18 to TRBJ1-6; weak D call: TRBD1 (6 bases). The CDR3 extends over 15 amino acids. CDR1 and CDR2 from the germline V gene are KGHSH and LQKENI. V shed 4 bases and J shed 9 bases, with 16 bases lying between them. CDR3 sequence reads: CASSLSFRGGSPLHF. In nucleotides, the CDR3 is TGTGCCAGCTCACTGAGTTTCAGGGGCGGTTCACCCCTCCACTTT.

This clonotype occurred many times. This sequence joins TRBV3-1 and TRBJ1-1; TRBD1 agrees at 7 bases. Looked up from germline, CDR1 is LGHDT and CDR2 is YNNKEL (reference sequence). The CDR3 sequence is 15 residues long. V was pared by 4 bases and J by 4 bases, with 9 bases of the junction left unmatched. CDR3 amino acids: CASSRQGERGTEAFF. Here the CDR3 DNA reads TGTGCCAGCAGCCGGCAGGGGGAGAGGGGCACTGAAGCTTTCTTT.

This clonotype was counted many times. V usage is TRBV7-2 and J usage is TRBJ1-2, with D unresolved. The ends were cut back, 5 bases at V and 4 bases at J, with 14 bases in the middle. This CDR3 spans 14 amino acids. From germline, CDR1 is SGHTA and CDR2 FQGNSA. Here the CDR3 DNA reads TGTGCCAGCAGCGTCCTGGACGGACGCTATGGCTACACCTTC. Translated, it gives CASSVLDGRYGYTF. Supplemented by reference TRBV7-2 and TRBJ1-2, the full variable domain reads GAGVSQSPSNKVTEKGKDVELRCDPISGHTALYWYRQSLGQGLEFLIYFQGNSAPDKSGLPSDRFSAERTGGSVSTLTIQRTQQEDSAVYLCASSVLDGRYGYTFGSGTRLTVV.

The chain joins TRBV19 to TRBJ2-7, with TRBD2 as a possible D gene (6 bases). With 5 bases removed from V and 0 bases from J, the gap between germline ends came to 11 bases. Looked up from germline, CDR1 is LNHDA and CDR2 is SQIVND (reference sequence). The CDR3 runs 14 residues. CDR3 DNA sequence: TGTGCCAGTAGTTGGGACTCCGTCTCCTACGAGCAGTACTTC. This gives the protein CASSWDSVSYEQYF.

This CDR3 is CASSYAGGPYEQYF. The CDR3 region has the DNA TGTGCCAGCAGTTATGCGGGGGGCCCGTACGAGCAGTACTTC. This chain joins TRBV6-9 and TRBJ2-7, with 8 bases aligning to TRBD2. The CDR3 has 14 residues. Germline-derived CDR1 and CDR2 are MNHGY and SVAAGI. The J segment lost 4 bases and the V segment lost 2 bases, leaving 4 bases of the junction unmatched.

This clonotype turned up a few times. This chain connects TRBV7-2 to TRBJ1-1; TRBD1 agrees at 9 bases. The CDR3 is made up of 18 amino acids. J gave up 3 bases and V 2 bases, and 13 bases lay outside the gene matches. Germline V gene lookup returns CDR1 SGHTA and CDR2 FQGNSA. CDR3 in amino acids: CASSLTAGTGLLDTEAFF. CDR3 sequence (DNA): TGTGCCAGCAGCTTAACGGCGGGGACAGGGTTATTGGACACTGAAGCTTTCTTT.

Many counts were recorded for this clonotype. The J gene is TRBJ2-5, the V gene TRBV6-5, with TRBD2 as a possible D gene (5 bases). The V gene lost 4 bases and the J gene lost 5 bases, with 14 bases spanning the gap. The CDR3 sequence is 14 residues long. The germline gives CDR1 MNHEY, CDR2 SVGAGI. The CDR3 DNA reads TGTGCCAGCAGTTCTCTAGCTAGGTGGGAGACCCAGTACTTC. Its protein product is CASSSLARWETQYF.

Comment on this clonotype: The junction shows a germline mismatch at one end, possibly a read error. CDR3 nucleotides: TGTGCCAGCAGCCGAGCGGGGCGGAACACCGGGGAGCTGCTTTTT. It translates to CASSRAGRNTGELLF. The chain joins TRBV6-1 to TRBJ2-2, with TRBD2 matching 7 bases. The CDR3 covers 15 residues. Germline V CDR1 and CDR2: MNHNS, SASEGT.

The chain has TRBV19 and TRBJ2-1; D not certain. The germline gives CDR1 LNHDA, CDR2 SQIVND (reference sequence). The CDR3 consists of 11 residues. Trimming took 4 bases from V and 12 from J, leaving 10 bases between them. This chain's CDR3 is CASSSGARQFF. The DNA of the CDR3 is TGTGCCAGTAGTAGTGGTGCGAGGCAGTTCTTC.

This clonotype was observed at least ten times. The CDR3 region has the DNA TGTGCCAGCAGCTTAGGCGTCCAGCCCCAGCATTTT. It specifies CASSLGVQPQHF. V usage is TRBV7-9 and J usage is TRBJ1-5; no reliable D call. The CDR3 extends over 12 amino acids. V lost 1 base to trimming and J lost 7 bases, with 5 bases between them. Germline V gene lookup returns CDR1 SEHNR and CDR2 FQNEAQ (reference sequence). The variable domain in full, completed from reference TRBV7-9 and TRBJ1-5, reads DTGVSQNPRHKITKRGQNVTFRCDPISEHNRLYWYRQTLGQGPEFLTYFQNEAQLEKSRLLSDRFSAERPKGSFSTLEIQRTEQGDSAMYLCASSLGVQPQHFGDGTRLSIL.

This clonotype has ten or more counts. The chain is built from TRBV18 and TRBJ2-5; D is possibly TRBD2 (5 bases). Trimming took 2 bases from V and 1 from J, leaving 8 bases between them. CDR1 and CDR2 from the germline V gene are KGHSH and LQKENI. The CDR3 is 14 amino acids. The CDR3 is CASSPTAGQETQYF. DNA for the CDR3: TGTGCCAGCTCACCAACGGCGGGCCAAGAGACCCAGTACTTC.

The chain employs TRBV6-1 and TRBJ2-6; D remains ambiguous. CDR1 is MNHNS, CDR2 SASEGT, per germline. CDR3 size: 16 residues. Trimming cost V 5 bases and J 1 base, with 12 bases left between them. The CDR3 nucleotides read TGTGCCAGCAGTCGAGGACGGCCGTCTGGGGCCAACGTCCTGACTTTC. Protein: CASSRGRPSGANVLTF.

This clonotype has a count of ten or more. This chain joins TRBV28 and TRBJ2-4; maybe TRBD2 (6 bases). The germline V gene encodes CDR1 MDHEN and CDR2 SYDVKM. Trimming took off 8 bases at V and 5 bases at J, with 31 bases between the two ends. The CDR3 runs 19 residues. CDR3 sequence reads: CASYPVSWSRRGGENIQYF. The CDR3 nucleotides are TGTGCCAGCTACCCAGTGAGTTGGTCGCGCAGAGGAGGGGAAAACATTCAGTACTTC.

Details on this clonotype: This could be a read error, since a much larger clone is one nucleotide away. The chain is built from TRBV28 and TRBJ1-1, with D possibly matching TRBD1 (5 bases). This CDR3 comprises 11 residues. The germline CDR1 and CDR2 sequences are MDHEN and SYDVKM. The CDR3 sequence is CAGSLAQGAFF. CDR3 sequence (DNA): TGTGCCGGCAGTTTAGCTCAGGGTGCTTTCTTT. Variable domain in full (rest from reference TRBV28 and TRBJ1-1): DVKVTQSSRYLVKRTGEKVFLECVQDMDHENMFWYRQDPGLGLRLIYFSYDVKMKEKGDIPEGYSVSREKKERFSLILESASTNQTSMYLCAGSLAQGAFFGQGTRLTVV.

The sample holds a few counts of this clonotype. This chain joins TRBV5-5 and TRBJ2-5; D gene unclear. Looked up from germline, CDR1 is SGHKS and CDR2 is YYEKEE (reference sequence). V lost 1 base and J 5 bases, leaving 9 bases between the germline ends. The CDR3 spans 13 residues. CDR3 sequence: CASSLWRRETQYF. CDR3 nucleotide sequence: TGTGCCAGCAGCTTGTGGAGACGGGAGACCCAGTACTTC.

This clonotype occurred a few times. This sequence joins TRBV28 and TRBJ2-2, with 7 bases aligning to TRBD1. CDR1 is MDHEN and CDR2 is SYDVKM in the germline V gene. The CDR3 contains 15 residues. J lost 6 bases, V lost 5 bases, and 9 bases had no gene match. CDR3 nucleotide sequence: TGTGCCAGCAGTCTGCCGACAGGGAAGGCCGGGGAGCTGTTTTTT. This codes for CASSLPTGKAGELFF.